This passage covers 12 T cell receptor beta chains from one sample sequenced in a study of metastatic and nonmetastatic thyroid tumors. Among the patients, none had received any treatment before thyroid surgery. TCRdb re-called clones via MiXCR from the PCR reads. The profile shows approximately 14,000 clones, approximately 32% of them singletons. Sample: tumor tissue. Every receptor here comes from a male donor with papillary thyroid cancer or a benign thyroid nodule (not recorded which). Some clones in this sample may be carry-over from other donors' samples.

V is TRBV18 and J is TRBJ2-7; D ambiguous. CDR3 length: 15 residues. Germline CDR1 is KGHSH and CDR2 is LQKENI. Trimming cost V 3 bases and J 0 bases, with 12 bases left between them. The CDR3 DNA reads as TGTGCCAGCTCACCCCATCAAGGTTACTCCTACGAGCAGTACTTC. This encodes CASSPHQGYSYEQYF.

A note on this clone: Because the CDR3 is missing its conserved closing phenylalanine or tryptophan, this is likely a read error. The CDR3 protein is CASTTWQGLGSPLHS. The DNA of the CDR3 is TGTGCCAGCACGACGTGGCAGGGACTAGGGTCACCCCTCCACTCT. This chain connects TRBV27 to TRBJ1-6; D may be TRBD1 (5 bases). The germline V gene encodes CDR1 MNHEY and CDR2 SMNVEV (reference sequence). CDR3 length equals 15 residues. Trimming removed 7 bases at V and 10 bases at J, with 20 bases between.

This clone appeared many times. The chain recombines TRBV28 with TRBJ2-7, with D possibly being TRBD1 or TRBD2 (5 bases each). Trimming cost V 5 bases and J 4 bases, with 18 bases left between them. The CDR3 length is 15 residues. CDR1 is MDHEN and CDR2 is SYDVKM in the germline V gene. CDR3 protein: CASSGSRSAGYEQYF. The CDR3 DNA reads as TGTGCCAGCAGTGGGAGTAGGTCCGCAGGGTACGAGCAGTACTTC. Full variable domain (missing parts from reference TRBV28 and TRBJ2-7): DVKVTQSSRYLVKRTGEKVFLECVQDMDHENMFWYRQDPGLGLRLIYFSYDVKMKEKGDIPEGYSVSREKKERFSLILESASTNQTSMYLCASSGSRSAGYEQYFGPGTRLTVT.

About this clone: The junction differs from germline at one of its ends, possibly a read error. V gene TRBV7-3 combines with J gene TRBJ2-3; D is perhaps TRBD2 (6 bases). Germline V gene data show CDR1 as SGHTA and CDR2 as FQGTGA. This CDR3 spans 15 amino acids. CDR3 nucleotide sequence: TGTGCCAGCAGCCCGAGCGGGCCAAGCACAGATACGCATTACTTT. Its translation is CASSPSGPSTDTHYF.

The chain combines TRBV20-1 with TRBJ2-7; 9 nucleotides align to TRBD1. With V trimmed by 6 bases and J by 5 bases, 8 bases remained unmatched. The CDR3 extends over 13 amino acids. The germline gives CDR1 DFQATT, CDR2 SNEGSKA (reference sequence). This CDR3 is CSAESGQGHEQYF. Here the CDR3 DNA reads TGCAGTGCGGAATCGGGACAGGGCCACGAGCAGTACTTC.

This clone was detected many times. The rearrangement joins TRBV7-2 to TRBJ2-7; TRBD2 aligns across 9 bases. CDR3 length: 17 amino acids. With V trimmed by 4 bases and J by 0 bases, 10 bases remained unmatched. Per germline, CDR1 SGHTA and CDR2 FQGNSA. CDR3 DNA sequence: TGTGCCAGCAGCTCCCGACGGGAGACTAGCGGCTCCTACGAGCAGTACTTC. This gives the protein CASSSRRETSGSYEQYF.

This clone was seen ten or more times. This chain joins TRBV11-2 and TRBJ1-3; D call uncertain. In germline, CDR1 is SGHAT, CDR2 FQNNGV. There are 17 residues in the CDR3. V shed 4 bases and J shed 0 bases, with 16 bases lying between them. DNA of the CDR3: TGTGCCAGCAGCTCTCCCAAGGGTAGTAGCTCTGGAAACACCATATATTTT. Translation: CASSSPKGSSSGNTIYF.

As regards this clone: This may be a read error, as it is one base from a much larger clone. V gene TRBV12-3 or TRBV12-4 combines with J gene TRBJ1-2, with TRBD1 as a possible D gene (6 bases). This CDR3 has 15 residues. Trimming cost V 5 bases and J 4 bases, with 17 bases left between them. The CDR3: CASSVTGGEVYGYTF. In nucleotides, the CDR3 is TGTGCCAGCAGTGTTACGGGGGGCGAAGTCTATGGCTACACCTTC.

This clone was seen many times. Other DNA sequences in the sample encode the same CDR3. The V gene is TRBV6-1, the J gene TRBJ1-3, with 9 bases that match TRBD1. CDR1 and CDR2 (germline): MNHNS, SASEGT. The CDR3 is 14 residues long. V was pared by 7 bases and J by 4 bases, with 5 bases of the junction left unmatched. The CDR3 DNA is TGTGCCAGCACTATGGGACAGGGCGGAAACACCATATATTTT. It encodes CASTMGQGGNTIYF.

This clone appeared many times. The V call is TRBV7-9, the J call TRBJ1-1, with D perhaps TRBD1 (6 bases). CDR3 length equals 13 residues. V was clipped by 3 bases and J by 4 bases, with 9 bases between them. Germline loops: CDR1 SEHNR, CDR2 FQNEAQ (reference sequence). As DNA, the CDR3 is TGTGCCAGCAGCTTTCGGGGGCTCACTGAAGCTTTCTTT. Translated: CASSFRGLTEAFF.

This chain links TRBV12-3 or TRBV12-4 with TRBJ1-3; D is undetermined. The CDR3 is 15 amino acids. Trimming removed 7 bases at V and 0 bases at J, with 13 bases between. This chain's CDR3 is CASNQDTASGNTIYF. CDR3 bases: TGTGCCAGCAACCAGGATACAGCCTCTGGAAACACCATATATTTT.

In nucleotides, the CDR3 is TGTGCCACCAGCAGAGGGACTAGTGGGGTTTATGAGCAGTTCTTC. Amino acid sequence: CATSRGTSGVYEQFF. This rearrangement joins TRBV15 to TRBJ2-1; 7 nucleotides agree with TRBD2. Germline V gives CDR1 LNHNV, CDR2 YYDKDF (reference sequence). The CDR3 spans 15 residues. V was clipped by 1 base and J by 8 bases; unmatched bases: 8.